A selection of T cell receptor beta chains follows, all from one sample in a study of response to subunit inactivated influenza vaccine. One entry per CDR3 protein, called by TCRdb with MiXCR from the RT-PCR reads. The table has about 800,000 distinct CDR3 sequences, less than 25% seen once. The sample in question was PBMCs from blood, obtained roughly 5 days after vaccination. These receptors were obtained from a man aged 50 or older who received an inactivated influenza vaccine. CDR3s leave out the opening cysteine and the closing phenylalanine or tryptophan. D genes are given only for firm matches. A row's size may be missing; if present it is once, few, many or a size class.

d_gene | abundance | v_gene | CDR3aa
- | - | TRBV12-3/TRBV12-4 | ASSFSVFGGEQF
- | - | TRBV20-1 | SAVDRVPELYGYT
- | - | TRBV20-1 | SARVFGGGTEAF
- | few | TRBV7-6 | ASRQDPLAGELF
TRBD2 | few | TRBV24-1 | ATSDPNPTSGVTDTQY
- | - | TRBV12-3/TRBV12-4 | ASSQTNEQF
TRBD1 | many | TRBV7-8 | ASSSRTGSGELF
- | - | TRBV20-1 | SATPPGGGTEAF
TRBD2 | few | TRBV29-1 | SVVRTSGDYNEQF
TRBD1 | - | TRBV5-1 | ASSAQIPGGKAF
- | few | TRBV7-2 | ASSLGAGMLSYEQY
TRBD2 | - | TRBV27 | ASSTLAGDGTDTQY
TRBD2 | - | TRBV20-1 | SARDSGRDTGELF
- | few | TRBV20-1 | SARKDGTPNQPQH
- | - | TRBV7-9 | ASSPRGTGGAEAF
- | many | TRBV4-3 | ASSPTRTYNEQF
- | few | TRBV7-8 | ASVSSLNQPQH
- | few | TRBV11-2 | ASSRLGGANYGYT
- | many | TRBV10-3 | AISGSLAEQETQY
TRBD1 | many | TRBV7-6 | ASSRGQTNTEAF
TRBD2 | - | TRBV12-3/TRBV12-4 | ASSLRLAGVHGELF
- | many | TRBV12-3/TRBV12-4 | ASSDGLNQPQH
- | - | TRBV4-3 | ASSKLLGLQETQY
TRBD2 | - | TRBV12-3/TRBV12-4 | ASRRLAGGYTQY
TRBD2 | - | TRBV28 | ASSILAGGDHEQF
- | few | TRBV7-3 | ASSPRQTEANVLT
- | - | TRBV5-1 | ASSLGGASTNTGELF
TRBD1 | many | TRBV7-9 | ASSPTGGGNQPQH
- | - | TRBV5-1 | ASSLRTEETQY
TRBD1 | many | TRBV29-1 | SVRDRGQNEQY
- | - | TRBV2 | ASSEQRGEQF
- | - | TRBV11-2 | ASSLGTVPNEQF
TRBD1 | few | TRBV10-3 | AISPGTGGEQY
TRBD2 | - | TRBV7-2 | ASSLVRLAGPETQY
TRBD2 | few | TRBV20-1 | SASAGGPSNEQF
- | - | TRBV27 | ASSPRIGGGSYGYT
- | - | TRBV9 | ASSGGTHYQETQY
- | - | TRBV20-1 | SARRLGGTEAF
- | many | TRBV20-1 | SAWGPQLSNQPQH
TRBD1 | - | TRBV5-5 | ASSIGQGRVSGQY
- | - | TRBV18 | ASSPEQGGYEQY
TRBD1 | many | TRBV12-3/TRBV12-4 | ASLPGQGNNEQF
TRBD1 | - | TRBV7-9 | ASSHTTGGSTGELF
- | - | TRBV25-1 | ASRGTGTEAF
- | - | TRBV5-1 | ASSLDGQINQPQH
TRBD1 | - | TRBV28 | ASSTDRGHGDTQY
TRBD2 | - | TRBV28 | ASRGLAHEQY
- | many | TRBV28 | ASSPWGSYNEQF
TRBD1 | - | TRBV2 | ASSEALLGTGGSGANVLT
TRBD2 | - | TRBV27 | ASRESGGAPGELF
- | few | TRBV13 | ASSLDPRGFGANVLT
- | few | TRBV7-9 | ASSLNAETQY
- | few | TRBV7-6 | ASSRGGISTDTQY
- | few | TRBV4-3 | ASSHRQSSYNEQF
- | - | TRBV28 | ASSWRITEAF